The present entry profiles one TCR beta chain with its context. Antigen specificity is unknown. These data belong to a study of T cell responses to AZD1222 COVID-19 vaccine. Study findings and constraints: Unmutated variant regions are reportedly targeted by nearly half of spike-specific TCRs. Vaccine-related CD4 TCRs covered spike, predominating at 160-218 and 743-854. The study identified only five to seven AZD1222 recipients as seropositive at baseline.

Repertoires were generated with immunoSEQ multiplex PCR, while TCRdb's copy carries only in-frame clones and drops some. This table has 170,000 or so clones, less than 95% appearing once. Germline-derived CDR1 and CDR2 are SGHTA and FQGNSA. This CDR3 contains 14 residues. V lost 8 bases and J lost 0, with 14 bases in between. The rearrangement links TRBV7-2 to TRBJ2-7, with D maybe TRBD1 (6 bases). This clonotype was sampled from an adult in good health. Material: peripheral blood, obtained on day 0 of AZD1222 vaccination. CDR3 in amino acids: CASGYRESSYEQYF. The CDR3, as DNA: TGTGCCAGCGGATACAGGGAGTCCTCCTACGAGCAGTACTTC.